These T cell receptor beta chains were read from a single sample in a study of blood T cell repertoires in COVID-19. Clones were read by immunoSEQ multiplex PCR, and TCRdb kept only the in-frame ones, dropping some. The sample comprises roughly 100,000 clones, 70% to 80% of which are singletons, and about 0.85% rests with the top ten. Material: peripheral blood. The receptors originated from a human donor with acute or convalescent COVID-19. The donor label of this sample is uncertain. The CDR3 runs from the conserved cysteine through the conserved F or W. D genes are given only for firm matches. The size of a clone is reported for some rows only, either as once, few or many, or as a class for expanded clones.

J	size	D	V	CDR3	DNA
TRBJ1-4	few	-	TRBV19	CASSYTVFGNEKLFF	TGTGCCAGTAGTTATACAGTTTTTGGTAATGAAAAACTGTTTTTT
TRBJ2-6	-	-	TRBV7-2	CASSLSVQGSSGANVLTF	TGTGCCAGCAGCTTAAGTGTACAGGGCAGCTCTGGGGCCAACGTCCTGACTTTC
TRBJ2-7	-	-	TRBV7-6	CASSLSGGLAYEQYF	TGTGCCAGCAGCTTAAGTGGGGGCTTAGCCTACGAGCAGTACTTC
TRBJ1-2	-	-	TRBV9	CASSARGGRSYGYTF	TGTGCCAGCAGCGCCCGGGGAGGGAGGTCCTATGGCTACACCTTC
TRBJ2-3	-	TRBD2	TRBV9	CASSVGKTSGVRRTDTQYF	TGTGCCAGCAGCGTAGGAAAAACTAGCGGGGTCCGCCGCACAGATACGCAGTATTTT
TRBJ1-6	once	TRBD1	TRBV6-4	CASSGPQGKSPF	TGTGCCAGCAGTGGCCCACAGGGGAAGTCTCCCTTT
TRBJ1-6	-	TRBD1	TRBV5-1	CASSRDRGGNSPLHF	TGCGCCAGCAGCCGGGACAGGGGCGGTAATTCACCCCTCCACTTT
TRBJ2-5	-	-	TRBV19	CASSARDIQETQYF	TGTGCCAGTAGTGCCCGGGACATCCAAGAGACCCAGTACTTC
TRBJ1-1	-	TRBD1	TRBV7-9	CASIAETGANTEAFF	TGTGCCAGCATAGCTGAGACAGGGGCGAACACTGAAGCTTTCTTT
TRBJ2-3	few	TRBD1	TRBV28	CASSSPQGAAGTDTQYF	TGTGCCAGCAGTTCCCCTCAGGGGGCGGCGGGGACAGATACGCAGTATTTT
TRBJ2-1	few	-	TRBV28	CASSPRTENNEQFF	TGTGCCAGCAGTCCCCGGACAGAGAACAATGAGCAGTTCTTC
TRBJ2-1	-	TRBD1	TRBV7-9	CASSLVAGGYNEQFF	TGTGCCAGCAGCTTAGTCGCAGGGGGTTACAATGAGCAGTTCTTC
TRBJ2-2	-	TRBD2	TRBV24-1	CATSVSGGAPGELFF	TGTGCCACCAGTGTTAGCGGGGGGGCTCCCGGGGAGCTGTTTTTT
TRBJ2-7	-	TRBD2	TRBV7-2	CASSSSVSGDPPHEQYF	TGTGCCAGCAGCTCCTCGGTCAGCGGGGACCCACCTCACGAGCAGTACTTC
TRBJ1-2	-	-	TRBV29-1	CSVWRENYGYTF	TGCAGCGTTTGGAGGGAGAACTATGGCTACACCTTC
TRBJ1-1	few	-	TRBV12-3/TRBV12-4	CASRLGGTEAFF	TGTGCCAGCCGTCTGGGGGGCACTGAAGCTTTCTTT
TRBJ2-1	-	-	TRBV7-3	CASSSSAGALRNEQFF	TGTGCCAGCAGCTCCTCGGCGGGGGCCTTACGAAATGAGCAGTTCTTC
TRBJ1-5	-	TRBD1	TRBV5-6	CASSTYRLGQGETNQPQHF	TGTGCCAGCAGCACCTATCGCTTGGGACAGGGGGAGACCAATCAGCCCCAGCATTTT
TRBJ2-2	-	-	TRBV9	CASSFPGSGPNTGELFF	TGTGCCAGCAGTTTCCCGGGGAGCGGGCCGAACACCGGGGAGCTGTTTTTT